The rows below give T cell receptor beta chains drawn from one sample of a study of T cell responses to AZD1222 COVID-19 vaccine. Profiling relied on immunoSEQ multiplex PCR, and the TCRdb table lists in-frame clones only, not all of them. There are around 190,000 clones in the sample; about 91% occur only once, and about 0.49% lies in the top ten. The source material was peripheral blood, sampled on day 0 of AZD1222 vaccination. The source of these receptors is an adult in good health. Each CDR3 is given with its conserved first and last residue. The D gene is left open where the match is weak.

TRBJ1-2,TRBV10-3,.,CAISEADLYGYTF,TGTGCCATCAGTGAGGCTGATTTATATGGCTACACCTTC
TRBJ1-1,TRBV18,.,CASSPVGGEAFF,TGTGCCAGCTCACCAGTCGGGGGCGAAGCTTTCTTT
TRBJ2-7,TRBV24-1,.,CATEDGFSYEQYF,TGTGCCACAGAGGACGGGTTCTCCTACGAGCAGTACTTC
TRBJ1-1,TRBV9,.,CASSRGLGTEAFF,TGTGCCAGCAGCCGGGGACTGGGCACTGAAGCTTTCTTT
TRBJ1-6,TRBV7-3,.,CASSFRRNNSPLHF,TGTGCCAGCAGCTTTCGACGGAACAATTCACCCCTCCACTTT
TRBJ2-4,TRBV27,TRBD2,CASSSGLAGRNIQYF,TGTGCCAGCAGTTCAGGACTAGCTGGGAGGAACATTCAGTACTTC
TRBJ2-1,TRBV5-1,TRBD2,CASSGLSGSSTNEQFF,TGCGCCAGCAGCGGGTTGAGCGGGAGTTCGACAAATGAGCAGTTCTTC
TRBJ1-6,TRBV3-1/TRBV3-2,.,CASSQVSGASDSPLHF,TGTGCCAGCAGCCAAGTTTCAGGGGCGTCCGATTCACCCCTCCACTTT
TRBJ1-1,TRBV2,.,CASTMLQGNTEAFF,TGTGCCAGCACCATGTTACAGGGAAACACTGAAGCTTTCTTT
TRBJ2-2,TRBV27,TRBD1,CAKGDKTGAKNTGELFF,TGTGCCAAGGGAGATAAGACAGGGGCAAAGAACACCGGGGAGCTGTTTTTT